What follows are 3 T cell receptor beta chains derived from one specimen sequenced in a study of blood T cell repertoires in COVID-19. Profiling relied on immunoSEQ multiplex PCR, and the TCRdb table lists in-frame clones only, not all of them. This sample has approximately 200,000 clones, with roughly 87% found just once. The specimen sequenced was PBMCs or T cells enriched from blood (not recorded which). These receptors were obtained from a young woman who had recovered from COVID-19.

A single count supports this clone. This chain joins TRBV19 and TRBJ1-5; TRBD1 matches at 7 bases. CDR3 length equals 16 residues. Germline values: CDR1 LNHDA, CDR2 SQIVND (reference sequence). V was pared by 10 bases and J by 5 bases, with 17 bases of the junction left unmatched. The CDR3 protein is CATQTGRMDRDQPQHF. CDR3 in DNA: TGTGCCACCCAGACAGGGCGGATGGATCGGGATCAGCCCCAGCATTTT.

This clone was counted once. The chain joins TRBV30 to TRBJ1-3; D might be TRBD1 (5 bases). Germline CDR1 GTSNPN, CDR2 SVGIG (reference sequence). The CDR3 consists of 13 residues. The V and J ends lost 8 bases and 0 bases respectively, with 11 bases between them. The CDR3 DNA reads TGTGCCGGGACGGCTAGCTCTGGAAACACCATATATTTT. Residues: CAGTASSGNTIYF.

About this clone: Within the sample, other DNA sequences also encode this same CDR3. The DNA of the CDR3 is TGTGCCAGCAGCTCAGACAGGGACACTGAAGCTTTCTTT. Protein product: CASSSDRDTEAFF. The chain joins TRBV11-3 to TRBJ1-1, with TRBD1 matching 7 bases. The CDR3 spans 13 residues. V was clipped by 4 bases and J by 3 bases; unmatched bases: 2. CDR1 is SGHNT, CDR2 YENEEA, per germline.